Listed below are T cell receptor beta chains from one sample, sequenced in a study of Ad26.COV2.S vaccination and SARS-CoV-2 variants. Libraries were prepared by immunoSEQ multiplex PCR; TCRdb keeps only in-frame clonotypes and omits some of them. The sample includes a few hundred thousand clones, roughly 88% of them seen just once. The sequences come from peripheral blood, collected in a trial of Ad26.COV2.S vaccine versus placebo. Receptor source: a person between 18 and 65 years old who received the Ad26.COV2.S COVID-19 vaccine or a placebo. Both conserved end residues are part of each CDR3. A D gene is named only where the DNA matches it firmly. Where a row states a size, it is once, few, many or the class of an expanded clone; other rows omit it.

J | size | D | V | DNA | CDR3
TRBJ2-2 | few | . | TRBV4-2 | TGTGCCAGCAGCCAAGCAGGGAACACCGGGGAGCTGTTTTTT | CASSQAGNTGELFF
TRBJ2-3 | . | TRBD2 | TRBV9 | TGTGCCAGCAGCGTAGGGACTAGCGGGACCACAGATACGCAGTATTTT | CASSVGTSGTTDTQYF
TRBJ1-1 | few | . | TRBV2 | TGTGCCAGCAGTGCCGGCCCTTACACTGAAGCTTTCTTT | CASSAGPYTEAFF
TRBJ2-1 | . | . | TRBV7-9 | TGTGCCAGCAGCTTAGCGCAACTAAGCTCCTACAATGAGCAGTTCTTC | CASSLAQLSSYNEQFF
TRBJ2-2 | . | . | TRBV6-5 | TGTGCCAGCAGTCCCTCCGAACAGGCCGGGGAGCTGTTTTTT | CASSPSEQAGELFF
TRBJ2-1 | . | TRBD2 | TRBV11-2 | TGTGCCAGCAGCTTACGTCTCCCAGGCGGGAGCGGTTACAATGAGCAGTTCTTC | CASSLRLPGGSGYNEQFF
TRBJ2-3 | once | . | TRBV7-9 | TGTGCCAGCAGCTCCGGCGCGGGCACAGATACGCAGTATTTT | CASSSGAGTDTQYF
TRBJ1-2 | . | . | TRBV11-2 | TGTGCCAGCAGCTTAGGGGGGGCGTGGGGCTACACCTTC | CASSLGGAWGYTF
TRBJ1-1 | once | . | TRBV6-5 | TGTGCCAGCCAACAGAGGGGGAGCACTGAAGCTTTCTTT | CASQQRGSTEAFF
TRBJ2-7 | . | TRBD1 | TRBV10-3 | TGTGCCATCAGCCGACAGGGGCAGGCCTACGAGCAGTACTTC | CAISRQGQAYEQYF
TRBJ2-2 | . | TRBD2 | TRBV10-3 | TGTGCCATCAGTGCCAGGACTAGCGGGAACACCGGGGAGCTGTTTTTT | CAISARTSGNTGELFF
TRBJ1-1 | . | . | TRBV6-5 | TGTGCCAGCAGTTTTGAGGTGATGGGCACTGAAGCTTTCTTT | CASSFEVMGTEAFF
TRBJ1-1 | . | TRBD1 | TRBV2 | TGTGCCAGCAGGGGGGACAGAGAGTCCTCTGAAGCTTTCTTT | CASRGDRESSEAFF
TRBJ2-7 | . | TRBD2 | TRBV19 | TGTGCCAGTAGAACCAGCGGGGCCTACGAGCAGTACTTC | CASRTSGAYEQYF
TRBJ2-1 | . | . | TRBV2 | TGTGCCAGCAGTGCTTCTGAACGGGCGGTCGGCAATGAGCAGTTCTTC | CASSASERAVGNEQFF
TRBJ2-3 | . | . | TRBV15 | TGTGCCACCAGCAGGACAGCTTCTCCCACAGATACGCAGTATTTT | CATSRTASPTDTQYF
TRBJ2-1 | . | TRBD2 | TRBV7-3 | TGTGCCAGCAGTCTAGCGGGAGTAGGCTCCTACAATGAGCAGTTCTTC | CASSLAGVGSYNEQFF
TRBJ2-5 | . | . | TRBV12-3/TRBV12-4 | TGTGCCAGCGGGGGGCGGGGAGAGACCCAGTACTTC | CASGGRGETQYF
TRBJ2-5 | . | . | TRBV4-2 | TGTGCCAGCAGCCAAGTTGGGGGGACCGAGACCCAGTACTTC | CASSQVGGTETQYF
TRBJ2-5 | . | . | TRBV2 | TGTGCCAGCGGCGCCCTCAGGGGACAAGAGACCCAGTACTTC | CASGALRGQETQYF
TRBJ2-5 | many | . | TRBV12-3/TRBV12-4 | TGTGCCAGCTCTCCAGGACAGCAAGAGACCCAGTACTTC | CASSPGQQETQYF
TRBJ2-1 | . | TRBD1 | TRBV20-1 | TGCAGTGCTAGTCACAGGGGCTTCTACAATGAGCAGTTCTTC | CSASHRGFYNEQFF
TRBJ2-5 | . | TRBD2 | TRBV19 | TGTGCCAGTAGTGTCACTAGCGGGAGAGGAGAGACCCAGTACTTC | CASSVTSGRGETQYF
TRBJ2-2 | . | TRBD2 | TRBV19 | TGTGCCAGTAGTTTTAGCGGGGGCACCGGGGAGCTGTTTTTT | CASSFSGGTGELFF
TRBJ2-7 | . | . | TRBV7-2 | TGTGCCAGCAGCTTAGCGAAGCTCTCCTCCTACGAGCAGTACTTC | CASSLAKLSSYEQYF
TRBJ2-2 | once | TRBD1 | TRBV5-1 | TGCGCCAGCAGCACCCTACAGGGGGCCAGCGGGGAGCTGTTTTTT | CASSTLQGASGELFF
TRBJ2-7 | . | TRBD1 | TRBV28 | TGTGCCAGCAGCCCCGGGACAGGGGCCTACGAGCAGTACTTC | CASSPGTGAYEQYF
TRBJ2-7 | once | . | TRBV15 | TGTGCCACCAGCAGAGTTCCGACTGGGGCCCTCTACGAGCAGTACTTC | CATSRVPTGALYEQYF
TRBJ2-1 | . | . | TRBV27 | TGTGCCAGCAGAGAGCTAGGGTCTTACAATGAGCAGTTCTTC | CASRELGSYNEQFF
TRBJ2-6 | few | . | TRBV9 | TGTGCCAGCAGCGTAGGAGTCAAGGCCAACGTCCTGACTTTC | CASSVGVKANVLTF
TRBJ1-2 | . | . | TRBV6-2/TRBV6-3 | TGTGCCAGCAGTTATTTGGGGATCCATGGCTACACCTTC | CASSYLGIHGYTF
TRBJ2-1 | . | TRBD2 | TRBV11-2 | TGTGCCAGCAGCTCCAGTGCGGGAGGGAACAATGAGCAGTTCTTC | CASSSSAGGNNEQFF
TRBJ2-6 | once | TRBD1 | TRBV27 | TGTGCCAGCAGTTTATCGATTCCCGGGACAGGGGTGCCCTCTGGGGCCAACGTCCTGACTTTC | CASSLSIPGTGVPSGANVLTF
TRBJ2-7 | . | . | TRBV10-3 | TGTGCCATCAAAGGGGTAGGAATCTACGAGCAGTACTTC | CAIKGVGIYEQYF
TRBJ2-3 | . | . | TRBV11-2 | TGTGCCAGCAGCGAAGACCGTAGTACGCAGTATTTT | CASSEDRSTQYF
TRBJ2-5 | . | . | TRBV7-3 | TGTGCCAGCAGCTTAATTCATGGAGAGACCCAGTACTTC | CASSLIHGETQYF
TRBJ2-7 | . | . | TRBV27 | TGTGCCAGCAGTTTGACAGGTGTACGGGAGCAGTACTTC | CASSLTGVREQYF
TRBJ2-3 | . | TRBD2 | TRBV20-1 | TGCAGTGCTAGTGTGGGGACTAGCGGGAGTGGAGATACGCAGTATTTT | CSASVGTSGSGDTQYF
TRBJ2-7 | . | . | TRBV27 | TGTGCCAGCAGTTTACGGTGGGGGGCCTACGAGCAGTACTTC | CASSLRWGAYEQYF
TRBJ2-1 | . | . | TRBV5-5 | TGTGCCAGCAGCTTCACATATGAGCAGTTCTTC | CASSFTYEQFF
TRBJ2-3 | . | . | TRBV2 | TGTGCCAGCAGTGTCCCGACTCGTGATACGCAGTATTTT | CASSVPTRDTQYF
TRBJ2-1 | . | . | TRBV27 | TGTGCCAGCAGTTTTGACAGCTCCTACAATGAGCAGTTCTTC | CASSFDSSYNEQFF
TRBJ2-1 | . | TRBD2 | TRBV2 | TGTGCCAGCAGGGGACTAGCGGGAGTGCACAATGAGCAGTTCTTC | CASRGLAGVHNEQFF
TRBJ2-7 | . | . | TRBV7-9 | TGTGCCAGCAGCTCTTGGGGTACCTACGAGCAGTACTTC | CASSSWGTYEQYF
TRBJ1-4 | . | . | TRBV28 | TGTGCCAGCAGCGGAAGTGAAAAACTGTTTTTT | CASSGSEKLFF